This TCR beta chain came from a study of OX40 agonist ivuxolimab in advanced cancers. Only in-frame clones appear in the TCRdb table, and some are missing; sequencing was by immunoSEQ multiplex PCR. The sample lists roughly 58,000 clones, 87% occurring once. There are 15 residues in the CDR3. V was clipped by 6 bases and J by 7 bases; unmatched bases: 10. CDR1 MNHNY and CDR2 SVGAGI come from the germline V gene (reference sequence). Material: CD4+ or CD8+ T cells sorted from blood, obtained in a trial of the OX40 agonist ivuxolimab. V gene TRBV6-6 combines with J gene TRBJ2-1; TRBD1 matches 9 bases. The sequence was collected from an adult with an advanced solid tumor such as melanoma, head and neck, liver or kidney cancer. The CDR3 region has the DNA TGTGCCAGCAGCTCCCCCGGGACAGGGAAAAATGAGCAGTTCTTC. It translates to CASSSPGTGKNEQFF.